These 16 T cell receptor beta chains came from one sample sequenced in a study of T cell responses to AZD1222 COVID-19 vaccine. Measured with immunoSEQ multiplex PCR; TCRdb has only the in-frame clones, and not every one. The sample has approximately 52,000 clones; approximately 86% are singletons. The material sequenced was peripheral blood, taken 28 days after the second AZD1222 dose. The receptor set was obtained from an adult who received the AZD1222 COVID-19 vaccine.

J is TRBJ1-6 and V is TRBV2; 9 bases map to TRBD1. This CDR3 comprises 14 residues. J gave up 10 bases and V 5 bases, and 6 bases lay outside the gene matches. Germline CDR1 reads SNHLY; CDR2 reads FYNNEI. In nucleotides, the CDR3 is TGTGCCAGCAGTCTGGGACAGGGAGGATCACCCCTCCACTTT. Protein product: CASSLGQGGSPLHF.

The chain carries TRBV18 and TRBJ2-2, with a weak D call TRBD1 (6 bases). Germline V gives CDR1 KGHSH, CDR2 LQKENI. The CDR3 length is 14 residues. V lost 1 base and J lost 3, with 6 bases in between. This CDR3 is CASSPRQDTGELFF. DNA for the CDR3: TGTGCCAGCTCACCACGACAGGACACCGGGGAGCTGTTTTTT.

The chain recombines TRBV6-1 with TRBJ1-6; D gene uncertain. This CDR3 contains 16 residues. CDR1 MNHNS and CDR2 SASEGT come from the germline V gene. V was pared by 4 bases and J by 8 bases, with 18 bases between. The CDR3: CASSALSGGVDSPLHF. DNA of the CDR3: TGTGCCAGCAGTGCCCTTTCCGGAGGAGTGGATTCACCCCTCCACTTT.

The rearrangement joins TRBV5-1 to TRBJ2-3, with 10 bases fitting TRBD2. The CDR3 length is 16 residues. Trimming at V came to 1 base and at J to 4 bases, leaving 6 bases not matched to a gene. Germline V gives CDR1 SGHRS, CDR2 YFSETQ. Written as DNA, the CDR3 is TGCGCCAGCAGCTTGACTACTAGCGGGATCCCAGATACGCAGTATTTT. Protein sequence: CASSLTTSGIPDTQYF.

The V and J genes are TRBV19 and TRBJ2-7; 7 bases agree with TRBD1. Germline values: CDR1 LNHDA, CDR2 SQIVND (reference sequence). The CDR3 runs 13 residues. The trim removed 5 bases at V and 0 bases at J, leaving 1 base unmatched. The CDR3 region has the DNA TGTGCCAGTAGTCACAGGGGCTCCTACGAGCAGTACTTC. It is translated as CASSHRGSYEQYF. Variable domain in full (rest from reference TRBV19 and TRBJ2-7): DGGITQSPKYLFRKEGQNVTLSCEQNLNHDAMYWYRQDPGQGLRLIYYSQIVNDFQKGDIAEGYSVSREKKESFPLTVTSAQKNPTAFYLCASSHRGSYEQYFGPGTRLTVT.

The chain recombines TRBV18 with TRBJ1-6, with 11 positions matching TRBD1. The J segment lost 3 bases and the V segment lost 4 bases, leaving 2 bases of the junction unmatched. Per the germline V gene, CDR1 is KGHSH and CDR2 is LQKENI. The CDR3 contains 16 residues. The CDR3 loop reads CASSQGTGGYNSPLHF. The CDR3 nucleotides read TGTGCCAGCTCACAAGGGACAGGGGGCTATAATTCACCCCTCCACTTT.

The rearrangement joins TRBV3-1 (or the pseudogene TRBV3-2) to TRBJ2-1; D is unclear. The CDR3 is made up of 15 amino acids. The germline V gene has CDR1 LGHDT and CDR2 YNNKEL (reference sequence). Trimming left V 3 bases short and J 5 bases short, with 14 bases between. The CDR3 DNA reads TGTGCCAGCAGCCAGGAGCCAGGATCCCACAATGAGCAGTTCTTC. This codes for CASSQEPGSHNEQFF.

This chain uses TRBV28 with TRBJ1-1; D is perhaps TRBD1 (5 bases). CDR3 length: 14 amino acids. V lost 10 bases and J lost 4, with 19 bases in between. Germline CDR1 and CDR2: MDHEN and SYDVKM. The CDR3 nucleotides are TGTGCCATCTCTCGGGGGGGTTCCGGCACTGAAGCTTTCTTT. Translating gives CAISRGGSGTEAFF. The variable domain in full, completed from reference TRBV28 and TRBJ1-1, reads DVKVTQSSRYLVKRTGEKVFLECVQDMDHENMFWYRQDPGLGLRLIYFSYDVKMKEKGDIPEGYSVSREKKERFSLILESASTNQTSMYLCAISRGGSGTEAFFGQGTRLTVV.

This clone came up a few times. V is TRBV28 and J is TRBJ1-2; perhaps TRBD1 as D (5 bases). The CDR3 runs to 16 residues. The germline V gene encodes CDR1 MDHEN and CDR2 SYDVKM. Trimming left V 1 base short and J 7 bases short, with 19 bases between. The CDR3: CASSLSRGGGYVGYTF. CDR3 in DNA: TGTGCCAGCAGTTTATCCCGGGGCGGGGGATATGTTGGCTACACCTTC.

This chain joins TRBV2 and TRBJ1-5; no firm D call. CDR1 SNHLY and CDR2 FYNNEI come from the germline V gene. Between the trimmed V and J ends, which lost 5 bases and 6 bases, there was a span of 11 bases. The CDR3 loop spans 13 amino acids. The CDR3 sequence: CASSPYLGQPQHF. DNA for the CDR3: TGTGCCAGCAGTCCTTACCTCGGTCAGCCCCAGCATTTT.

The CDR3 DNA follows: TGTGCCAGCAATCCCGGACAGGGGTATGGCTACACCTTC. Its protein is CASNPGQGYGYTF. The V and J genes are TRBV6-5 and TRBJ1-2, with 9 bases lining up with TRBD1. The ends lost 7 bases at V and 5 bases at J; junction bases unmatched: 5. The germline V gene encodes CDR1 MNHEY and CDR2 SVGAGI. The CDR3 has 13 residues.

Here the CDR3 reads CATRWAYTDTQYF. The CDR3 DNA sequence: TGTGCCACCAGGTGGGCTTACACAGATACGCAGTATTTT. The V call is TRBV19, the J call TRBJ2-3, with unresolved D. The V gene's germline CDR1 is LNHDA and CDR2 SQIVND (reference sequence). The CDR3 has 13 residues. Trimming shortened V by 10 bases and J by 2 bases, and 13 bases separated the two germline ends.

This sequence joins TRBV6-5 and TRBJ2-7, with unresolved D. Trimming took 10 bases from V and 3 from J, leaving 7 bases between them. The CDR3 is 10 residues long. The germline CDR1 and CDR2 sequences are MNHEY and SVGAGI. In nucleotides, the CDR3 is TGTGCCACCCGCATCTACGAGCAGTACTTC. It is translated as CATRIYEQYF.

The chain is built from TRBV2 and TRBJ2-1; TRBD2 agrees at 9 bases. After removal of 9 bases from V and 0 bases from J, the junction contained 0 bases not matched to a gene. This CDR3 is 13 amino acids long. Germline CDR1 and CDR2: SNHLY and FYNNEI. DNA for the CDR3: TGTGCCAGTAGCGGGAGCTCCTACAATGAGCAGTTCTTC. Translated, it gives CASSGSSYNEQFF.

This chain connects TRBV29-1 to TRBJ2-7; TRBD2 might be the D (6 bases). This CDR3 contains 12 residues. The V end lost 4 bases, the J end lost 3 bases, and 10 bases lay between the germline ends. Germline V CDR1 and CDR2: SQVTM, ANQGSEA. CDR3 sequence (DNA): TGCAGCGTTGTTGGGGGAGGCTACGAGCAGTACTTC. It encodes CSVVGGGYEQYF.

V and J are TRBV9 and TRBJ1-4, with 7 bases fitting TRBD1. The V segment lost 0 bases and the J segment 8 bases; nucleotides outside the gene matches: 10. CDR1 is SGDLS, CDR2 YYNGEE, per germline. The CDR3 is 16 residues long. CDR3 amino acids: CASSVGSDRPAEKLFF. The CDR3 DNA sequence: TGTGCCAGCAGCGTAGGGTCGGACAGGCCAGCGGAAAAACTGTTTTTT.